Listed below are T cell receptor beta chains from one sample, sequenced in a study of patients and donors after allogeneic stem cell transplantation. Each CDR3 protein gets one entry after TCRdb re-called the RT-PCR reads with MiXCR. The repertoire consists of approximately 150,000 distinct CDR3 sequences, with approximately 30% occurring once and the leading ten covering about 3%. The sequencing input was blood, either unsorted or a sorted T cell fraction (not recorded which). These receptors were obtained from a human donor who was either an allogeneic HSCT recipient or a stem cell or donor lymphocyte infusion donor (not recorded which). It is not recorded whose cells these are; they may come from a transplant donor. The CDR3 runs from the conserved cysteine through the conserved F or W. Fields, in order: J gene, clone size, D gene, V gene, CDR3 DNA, CDR3 protein. D genes are given only for firm matches. The size field is filled for only some rows; it gives once, few, many or a size class.

j_call: TRBJ1-2
clone_size: NA
d_call: NA
v_call: TRBV6-2/TRBV6-3
cdr3_nt: TGTGCCAGCGGGAACTATGGCTACACCTTC
cdr3_aa: CASGNYGYTF

j_call: TRBJ1-2
clone_size: many
d_call: NA
v_call: TRBV19
cdr3_nt: TGTGCCAGTACCGCCGTTGGGGCCGGCTACACCTTC
cdr3_aa: CASTAVGAGYTF

j_call: TRBJ1-5
clone_size: NA
d_call: NA
v_call: TRBV27
cdr3_nt: TGTGCCAGTGCGTTTAGCAATCAGCCCCAGCATTTT
cdr3_aa: CASAFSNQPQHF

j_call: TRBJ2-5
clone_size: few
d_call: NA
v_call: TRBV12-3/TRBV12-4
cdr3_nt: TGTGCCAGCAGTTTGGGGAGAAGGGAGACCCAGTACTTC
cdr3_aa: CASSLGRRETQYF

j_call: TRBJ2-7
clone_size: few
d_call: NA
v_call: TRBV21-1
cdr3_nt: TGTGCCAGCAGCAAAGGGGACGGGTACTCCTACGAGCAGTACTTC
cdr3_aa: CASSKGDGYSYEQYF

j_call: TRBJ2-7
clone_size: NA
d_call: NA
v_call: TRBV6-2/TRBV6-3
cdr3_nt: TGTGCCAGCAGTTGGGGACTCAACTACGAGCAGTACTTC
cdr3_aa: CASSWGLNYEQYF

j_call: TRBJ2-3
clone_size: NA
d_call: NA
v_call: TRBV4-3
cdr3_nt: TGCGCCAGCAGCCAAGATAGAAGCGACACAGATACGCAGTATTTT
cdr3_aa: CASSQDRSDTDTQYF

j_call: TRBJ1-6
clone_size: many
d_call: TRBD1
v_call: TRBV12-5
cdr3_nt: TGTGCTAGTGGTTTAGGGACAGGGTATAATTCACCCCTCCACTTT
cdr3_aa: CASGLGTGYNSPLHF

j_call: TRBJ1-1
clone_size: NA
d_call: NA
v_call: TRBV9
cdr3_nt: TGTGCCAGCAGCGTAGGCGGGGGGTCCACTGAAGCTTTCTTT
cdr3_aa: CASSVGGGSTEAFF

j_call: TRBJ2-1
clone_size: NA
d_call: TRBD1
v_call: TRBV6-7
cdr3_nt: TGTGCCAGCAGTTACTCGTTACAGGGGCCGTTCTTC
cdr3_aa: CASSYSLQGPFF

j_call: TRBJ2-5
clone_size: NA
d_call: TRBD1
v_call: TRBV28
cdr3_nt: TGTGCCAGCAGTTTATCCCGACAGGGCCTCTTTACGGAGACCCAGTACTTC
cdr3_aa: CASSLSRQGLFTETQYF

j_call: TRBJ2-3
clone_size: once
d_call: NA
v_call: TRBV7-2
cdr3_nt: TGTGCCAGCAGCTTACTTTTCCCCGAGGGGGATACGCAGTATTTT
cdr3_aa: CASSLLFPEGDTQYF

j_call: TRBJ1-4
clone_size: NA
d_call: NA
v_call: TRBV4-3
cdr3_nt: TGCGCCAGCAGCCAAGATAGAGGCCCACAGCGGGGTTATGAAAAACTGTTTTTT
cdr3_aa: CASSQDRGPQRGYEKLFF

j_call: TRBJ2-5
clone_size: NA
d_call: TRBD1
v_call: TRBV19
cdr3_nt: TGTGCCAGTAGTACACAACCGGGACAGGGACAAGAGACCCAGTACTTC
cdr3_aa: CASSTQPGQGQETQYF

j_call: TRBJ2-1
clone_size: NA
d_call: TRBD2
v_call: TRBV12-3/TRBV12-4
cdr3_nt: TGTGCCAGCAGTCCCGGACTAGCGGGTTTTTACAATGAGCAGCTCTTC
cdr3_aa: CASSPGLAGFYNEQLF

j_call: TRBJ1-6
clone_size: once
d_call: NA
v_call: TRBV12-3/TRBV12-4
cdr3_nt: TGTGCCAGCAGACAGGGCCCAAGTTCACCCCTCCACTTT
cdr3_aa: CASRQGPSSPLHF

j_call: TRBJ2-7
clone_size: NA
d_call: NA
v_call: TRBV5-1
cdr3_nt: TGCGCCAGCAGTCTGAGCGGAGAAGGGGTCTACGAGCAGTACTTC
cdr3_aa: CASSLSGEGVYEQYF

j_call: TRBJ1-2
clone_size: few
d_call: NA
v_call: TRBV12-3/TRBV12-4
cdr3_nt: TGTGCCAGCAGTTTGGTCGGGGCCCCAATCGTGAGGGGCTACACCTTC
cdr3_aa: CASSLVGAPIVRGYTF

j_call: TRBJ2-3
clone_size: NA
d_call: NA
v_call: TRBV5-1
cdr3_nt: TGCGCCAGCAGCTCGGGGGGCCATGTCCACGGGGGTACGCAGTATTTT
cdr3_aa: CASSSGGHVHGGTQYF

j_call: TRBJ2-7
clone_size: NA
d_call: NA
v_call: TRBV6-5
cdr3_nt: TGTGCCAGCAGTTTCGGGCAGACCCACTACGAGCAGTACTTC
cdr3_aa: CASSFGQTHYEQYF

j_call: TRBJ1-2
clone_size: NA
d_call: NA
v_call: TRBV7-9
cdr3_nt: TGTGCCAGCAGCCCGGCCTATGGCTACACCTTC
cdr3_aa: CASSPAYGYTF

j_call: TRBJ2-1
clone_size: few
d_call: TRBD2
v_call: TRBV29-1
cdr3_nt: TGCAGCGCTCGGACTAGCGGCAACTCCTACAATGAGCAGTTCTTC
cdr3_aa: CSARTSGNSYNEQFF

j_call: TRBJ1-1
clone_size: many
d_call: NA
v_call: TRBV4-2
cdr3_nt: TGTGCCAGCAGCCACCGCCAGCGTTCCAAGAACACTGAAGCTTTCTTT
cdr3_aa: CASSHRQRSKNTEAFF

j_call: TRBJ2-1
clone_size: NA
d_call: TRBD2
v_call: TRBV4-1
cdr3_nt: TGCGCCAGCAGCCAAGCCGGGACTAGCATCTGGTATGAGCAGTTCTTC
cdr3_aa: CASSQAGTSIWYEQFF

j_call: TRBJ1-1
clone_size: NA
d_call: NA
v_call: TRBV29-1
cdr3_nt: TGCAGCGTTGAAGATCGGTACGTGAACACTGAAGCTTTCTTT
cdr3_aa: CSVEDRYVNTEAFF

j_call: TRBJ2-3
clone_size: once
d_call: NA
v_call: TRBV7-8
cdr3_nt: TGTGCCAGCAGCTTCCGGGACCCCGTTAGCACAGATACGCAGTATTTT
cdr3_aa: CASSFRDPVSTDTQYF

j_call: TRBJ2-1
clone_size: once
d_call: TRBD1
v_call: TRBV6-2/TRBV6-3
cdr3_nt: TGTGCCAGCACCGACAGGGAATCCTACAATGAGCAGTTCTTC
cdr3_aa: CASTDRESYNEQFF

j_call: TRBJ1-2
clone_size: few
d_call: NA
v_call: TRBV19
cdr3_nt: TGTGCCAGTATTCAGCAGGGGCACCGTAACTATGGCTACACCTTC
cdr3_aa: CASIQQGHRNYGYTF

j_call: TRBJ2-7
clone_size: NA
d_call: NA
v_call: TRBV4-3
cdr3_nt: TGCGCCAGCAGCCCTTTACCCCACGAGCAGTACTTC
cdr3_aa: CASSPLPHEQYF

j_call: TRBJ2-3
clone_size: NA
d_call: TRBD2
v_call: TRBV20-1
cdr3_nt: TGCAGTGCTAGGGTAGCGGGAGGGCCAAGTACGCAGTATTTT
cdr3_aa: CSARVAGGPSTQYF

j_call: TRBJ1-2
clone_size: NA
d_call: NA
v_call: TRBV7-2
cdr3_nt: TGTGCCAGCAGCTTAGGGAGTGTAAGGGCCCTCTTC
cdr3_aa: CASSLGSVRALF

j_call: TRBJ2-3
clone_size: few
d_call: NA
v_call: TRBV7-2
cdr3_nt: TGTGCCAGCAGCTTAGGACTAGTGCCTGGCACAGATACGCAGTATTTT
cdr3_aa: CASSLGLVPGTDTQYF

j_call: TRBJ2-7
clone_size: NA
d_call: TRBD2
v_call: TRBV9
cdr3_nt: TGTGCCAGCAGCGTAGGGACTAGCGTCAACTCCTACGAGCAGTACTTC
cdr3_aa: CASSVGTSVNSYEQYF

j_call: TRBJ2-1
clone_size: NA
d_call: TRBD2
v_call: TRBV10-3
cdr3_nt: TGTGCCATCAGTGAATCTAGCGGGAGGGCTCATGAGCAGTTCTTC
cdr3_aa: CAISESSGRAHEQFF

j_call: TRBJ2-7
clone_size: few
d_call: NA
v_call: TRBV3-1
cdr3_nt: TGTGCCAGCAGCCGAACTAGCTGGGAGCAGTACTTC
cdr3_aa: CASSRTSWEQYF

j_call: TRBJ2-1
clone_size: NA
d_call: NA
v_call: TRBV6-5
cdr3_nt: TGTGCCAGCAGCCCGGACGTCTACAATGAGCAGTTCTTC
cdr3_aa: CASSPDVYNEQFF

j_call: TRBJ1-6
clone_size: NA
d_call: TRBD1
v_call: TRBV4-3
cdr3_nt: TGCGCCAGCAGCCAAGATCCAACAGGGGGCTGGGATTCACCCCTCCACTTT
cdr3_aa: CASSQDPTGGWDSPLHF

j_call: TRBJ1-2
clone_size: NA
d_call: NA
v_call: TRBV5-1
cdr3_nt: TGCGCCAGCAGCTTGATGGGGTTGAATGGCTACACCTTC
cdr3_aa: CASSLMGLNGYTF

j_call: TRBJ2-3
clone_size: many
d_call: NA
v_call: TRBV5-1
cdr3_nt: TGCGCCAGCAGCCGACAAACAGATACGCAGTATTTT
cdr3_aa: CASSRQTDTQYF

j_call: TRBJ1-3
clone_size: many
d_call: NA
v_call: TRBV9
cdr3_nt: TGTGCCAGCAGCGTAGCCATCCAAGGAAACACCATATATTTT
cdr3_aa: CASSVAIQGNTIYF

j_call: TRBJ2-1
clone_size: NA
d_call: TRBD2
v_call: TRBV6-5
cdr3_nt: TGTGCCAGCAGGACCCCGGGACTAGCGTCCCCTGAGCAGTTCTTC
cdr3_aa: CASRTPGLASPEQFF

j_call: TRBJ1-3
clone_size: few
d_call: NA
v_call: TRBV7-6
cdr3_nt: TGTGCCAGCAGCTTGGAAGTTGCCAGGGTGGAAAACACCATATATTTT
cdr3_aa: CASSLEVARVENTIYF

j_call: TRBJ2-1
clone_size: once
d_call: NA
v_call: TRBV5-1
cdr3_nt: TGCGCCAGCAGCTTGAGGCTCCATGAGCAGTTCTTC
cdr3_aa: CASSLRLHEQFF

j_call: TRBJ2-3
clone_size: few
d_call: TRBD1
v_call: TRBV24-1
cdr3_nt: TGTGCCACCAGTGATCCGGGACAGGGGGAGGATACGCAGTATTTT
cdr3_aa: CATSDPGQGEDTQYF

j_call: TRBJ2-2
clone_size: few
d_call: NA
v_call: TRBV5-1
cdr3_nt: TGCGCCAGCAGCTCGGACCTCTGGGGCACCGGGGAGCTGTTTTTT
cdr3_aa: CASSSDLWGTGELFF

j_call: TRBJ1-2
clone_size: few
d_call: NA
v_call: TRBV29-1
cdr3_nt: TGCAGCTGGGGGTCGGTCGAGGAAGGCTACACCTTC
cdr3_aa: CSWGSVEEGYTF

j_call: TRBJ2-1
clone_size: NA
d_call: NA
v_call: TRBV6-4
cdr3_nt: TGTGCCAGCAGTGATAGGTACAATGAGCAGTTCTTC
cdr3_aa: CASSDRYNEQFF

j_call: TRBJ2-7
clone_size: NA
d_call: TRBD2
v_call: TRBV4-3
cdr3_nt: TGCGCCAGCAGCCAGGGCCACGGATGGGTAGCGGGAGAGGGCTACGAGCAGTACTTC
cdr3_aa: CASSQGHGWVAGEGYEQYF

j_call: TRBJ2-7
clone_size: NA
d_call: NA
v_call: TRBV20-1
cdr3_nt: TGCAGTGCTATGTTCGGGAGCCACGAGCAGTACTTC
cdr3_aa: CSAMFGSHEQYF

j_call: TRBJ2-1
clone_size: NA
d_call: NA
v_call: TRBV7-9
cdr3_nt: TGTGCCAGCAGCCACACAGGGGAGGTGAATGAGCAGTTCTTC
cdr3_aa: CASSHTGEVNEQFF

j_call: TRBJ2-2
clone_size: NA
d_call: NA
v_call: TRBV12-3/TRBV12-4
cdr3_nt: TGTGCCAGCACCCAGACAGGTCCCACCGGGGAGCTGTTTTTT
cdr3_aa: CASTQTGPTGELFF